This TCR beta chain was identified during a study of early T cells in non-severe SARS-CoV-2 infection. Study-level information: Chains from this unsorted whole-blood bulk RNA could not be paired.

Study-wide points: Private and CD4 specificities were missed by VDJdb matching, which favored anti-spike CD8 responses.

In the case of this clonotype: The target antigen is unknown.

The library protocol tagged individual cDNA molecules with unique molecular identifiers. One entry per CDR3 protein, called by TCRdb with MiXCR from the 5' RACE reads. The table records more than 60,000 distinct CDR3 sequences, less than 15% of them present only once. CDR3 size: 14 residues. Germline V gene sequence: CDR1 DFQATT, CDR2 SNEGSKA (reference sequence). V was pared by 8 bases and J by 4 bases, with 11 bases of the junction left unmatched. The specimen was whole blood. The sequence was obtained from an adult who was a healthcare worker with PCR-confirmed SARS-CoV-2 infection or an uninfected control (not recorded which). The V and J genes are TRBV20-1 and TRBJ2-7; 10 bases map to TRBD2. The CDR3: CSSFQRTSGYEQYF. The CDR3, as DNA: TGCAGTTCCTTTCAAAGGACTAGCGGATACGAGCAGTACTTC.